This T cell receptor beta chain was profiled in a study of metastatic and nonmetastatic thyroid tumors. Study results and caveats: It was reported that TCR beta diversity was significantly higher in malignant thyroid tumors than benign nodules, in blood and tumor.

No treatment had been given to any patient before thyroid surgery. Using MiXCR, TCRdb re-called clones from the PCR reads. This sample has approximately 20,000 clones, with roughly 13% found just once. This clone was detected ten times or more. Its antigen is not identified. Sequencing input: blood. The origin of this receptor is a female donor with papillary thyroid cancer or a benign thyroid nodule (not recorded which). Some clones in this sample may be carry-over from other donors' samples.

The CDR3 nucleotides are TGTGCCACCAGTCCGGGACCGTCGGGCGGCTACACCTTC. Translating gives CATSPGPSGGYTF. The chain combines TRBV24-1 with TRBJ1-2; TRBD1 might be the D (5 bases). CDR3 length: 13 residues. The germline CDR1 and CDR2 sequences are KGHDR and SFDVKD. V shed 6 bases and J shed 8 bases, with 15 bases lying between them.